These 18 T cell receptor beta chains were sequenced from one sample in a study of cytomegalovirus exposure and HLA in healthy donors. The table came from immunoSEQ multiplex PCR; TCRdb's copy has only in-frame clones and leaves some out. The sample consists of under 250,000 clones, 81% of them appearing once. Sequencing was performed on PBMCs. These receptors came from a woman aged 25 to 39 in good health and CMV-seronegative.

V usage is TRBV15 and J usage is TRBJ1-5; 7 bases map to TRBD1. The CDR3 totals 14 residues. Germline CDR1 LNHNV, CDR2 YYDKDF (reference sequence). The junction had 5 bases not matched to a gene; V was cut back by 5 bases and J by 4 bases. Here the CDR3 reads CATSRQGPNQPQHF. As DNA, the CDR3 is TGTGCCACCAGCCGACAGGGACCGAATCAGCCCCAGCATTTT.

The rearrangement joins TRBV4-1 to TRBJ2-4, with D perhaps matching TRBD2 (5 bases). Germline loops: CDR1 MGHRA, CDR2 YSYEKL. The CDR3 length is 13 residues. V was trimmed by 1 base and J by 10 bases, leaving 11 bases between them. The CDR3 loop reads CASSQADSNIQYF. The CDR3 nucleotides read TGCGCCAGCAGCCAAGCGGACTCCAATATTCAGTACTTC.

This clone came up a few times. The V and J genes are TRBV28 and TRBJ1-2, with TRBD1 matching 8 bases. This CDR3 is built from 16 residues. V dropped 2 bases and J dropped 3; count of bases not matched to a gene: 8. CDR1 is MDHEN, CDR2 SYDVKM, per germline. The CDR3 DNA follows: TGTGCCAGCAGTTTAGTTAAAGGACAGGGATACTATGGCTACACCTTC. It is translated as CASSLVKGQGYYGYTF.

The chain uses TRBV6-1 and TRBJ2-6; the D gene is possibly TRBD1 (5 bases). The CDR3 is 14 amino acids. V was trimmed by 6 bases and J by 1 base, leaving 7 bases between them. CDR1 is MNHNS, CDR2 SASEGT, per germline. The CDR3 loop reads CASRQGSGANVLTF. CDR3 DNA: TGTGCCAGCAGGCAGGGTTCTGGGGCCAACGTCCTGACTTTC.

This chain joins TRBV7-9 and TRBJ1-2, with D uncertain. The germline V gene has CDR1 SEHNR and CDR2 FQNEAQ (reference sequence). Deletions cut 1 base from V and 4 bases from J, with 7 bases between. This CDR3 spans 13 amino acids. The CDR3 sequence: CASSLGSFYGYTF. DNA for the CDR3: TGTGCCAGCAGCTTAGGCAGTTTCTATGGCTACACCTTC.

Worth noting for this clone: This CDR3 is also generated by other DNA sequences in the sample. As DNA, the CDR3 is TGCGCCAGCAGCTTGGAACTAGCGGTAGGGGGAGAGACCCAGTACTTC. This translates into CASSLELAVGGETQYF. The chain couples TRBV5-1 to TRBJ2-5; 8 nucleotides line up with TRBD2. Germline trimming cut 0 bases from V and 4 bases from J; bases unmatched to any gene: 8. Per germline, CDR1 SGHRS and CDR2 YFSETQ. This CDR3 is built from 16 residues.

This chain joins TRBV27 and TRBJ2-2, with D possibly TRBD2 on 6 matching bases. Germline V lookup: CDR1 MNHEY, CDR2 SMNVEV (reference sequence). Trimming pared 8 bases from V and 8 bases from J, leaving 18 bases between. The CDR3 spans 14 residues. CDR3 sequence: CASCPTSLRGELFF. The CDR3 bases are TGTGCCAGCTGCCCGACTAGTCTGAGAGGGGAGCTGTTTTTT.

This sequence joins TRBV27 and TRBJ2-2; 8 bases align to TRBD1. CDR3 length: 14 amino acids. Trimming took 2 bases from V and 7 from J; bases not matched to a gene: 3. Germline CDR1 is MNHEY and CDR2 is SMNVEV (reference sequence). The CDR3 nucleotides are TGTGCCAGCAGTTTAGGACAGGGCGTCGGGGAGCTGTTTTTT. The encoded protein is CASSLGQGVGELFF.

In this sample, this clone turned up a few times. The chain carries TRBV14 and TRBJ2-6; TRBD1 matches at 10 bases. Trimming cost V 2 bases and J 4 bases; bases outside gene matches: 8. Germline V gene data show CDR1 as SGHDN and CDR2 as FVKESK. The CDR3 covers 18 residues. CDR3 DNA sequence: TGTGCCAGCAGCCAACGACAGGGGGCGCATCCCGGGGCCAACGTCCTGACTTTC. Its translation: CASSQRQGAHPGANVLTF.

V is TRBV11-1 and J is TRBJ1-6; 9 bases agree with TRBD1. Germline-derived CDR1 and CDR2 are SGHAT and FQDESV (reference sequence). The CDR3 spans 15 residues. J gave up 7 bases and V 5 bases, and 6 bases lay outside the gene matches. CDR3: CASSTTDRGNSPLHF. For the CDR3, the DNA is TGTGCCAGCAGCACGACGGACAGGGGAAATTCACCCCTCCACTTT. The full variable domain, its missing parts supplied by reference TRBV11-1 and TRBJ1-6, is EAEVAQSPRYKITEKSQAVAFWCDPISGHATLYWYRQILGQGPELLVQFQDESVVDDSQLPKDRFSAERLKGVDSTLKIQPAELGDSAMYLCASSTTDRGNSPLHFGNGTRLTVT.

This clone was observed a handful of times. The chain has TRBV6-1 and TRBJ2-7, with a possible D match to TRBD1 (6 bases). The CDR3 spans 15 residues. Trimming took off 0 bases at V and 1 base at J, with 10 bases between the two ends. Germline V gene data show CDR1 as MNHNS and CDR2 as SASEGT. The CDR3 DNA reads TGTGCCAGCAGTGAAGCCTGGGGGACATCCTACGAGCAGTACTTC. Translation: CASSEAWGTSYEQYF.

The chain couples TRBV19 to TRBJ1-5, with TRBD1 as a possible D gene (5 bases). Trimming stripped 5 bases from V and 4 bases from J, with 15 bases between. Germline V gene lookup returns CDR1 LNHDA and CDR2 SQIVND (reference sequence). The CDR3 is 15 amino acids. The CDR3 protein is CASSRQGLGNQPQHF. CDR3 nucleotide sequence: TGTGCCAGTAGTCGTCAGGGTCTAGGGAATCAGCCCCAGCATTTT.

This rearrangement joins TRBV29-1 to TRBJ2-5, with 12 bases aligning to TRBD1. With 5 bases clipped from V and 4 bases from J, the junction kept 2 bases outside the gene matches. The CDR3 sequence is 13 residues long. Germline V CDR1 and CDR2: SQVTM, ANQGSEA. The CDR3 nucleotides are TGCAGCGTTTCGGGACAGGGGGCAGAGACCCAGTACTTC. Protein: CSVSGQGAETQYF.

CDR3 amino acids: CASSLSTAPTDTQYF. The CDR3 nucleotides read TGTGCCAGCAGCTTATCGACAGCGCCCACAGATACGCAGTATTTT. V is TRBV11-3 and J is TRBJ2-3, with a weak D call TRBD1 (5 bases). This CDR3 spans 15 amino acids. Germline CDR1 and CDR2: SGHNT and YENEEA. V lost 2 bases to trimming and J lost 2 bases, with 11 bases between them.

The chain uses TRBV19 and TRBJ2-7, with D perhaps matching TRBD1 (5 bases). V was pared by 6 bases and J by 0 bases, with 12 bases between. Germline-derived CDR1 and CDR2 are LNHDA and SQIVND (reference sequence). The CDR3 totals 14 residues. CDR3 in amino acids: CASRRGYSSYEQYF. CDR3 nucleotide sequence: TGTGCCAGTAGAAGGGGCTACAGCTCCTACGAGCAGTACTTC.

The chain links TRBV19 to TRBJ2-7, with D maybe TRBD2 (5 bases). Germline CDR1 and CDR2: LNHDA and SQIVND (reference sequence). There are 14 residues in the CDR3. The V end lost 5 bases, the J end lost 3 bases, and 14 bases lay between the germline ends. Written as DNA, the CDR3 is TGTGCCAGTAGTTCGGGGTTGGGTCGCTACGAGCAGTACTTC. Protein sequence: CASSSGLGRYEQYF.

This clone appeared a single time. The junction departs from the called germline gene at one end, perhaps through a read error. This chain uses TRBV6-5 with TRBJ1-6, with no clear D. Germline loops: CDR1 MNHEY, CDR2 SVGAGI. This CDR3 is built from 13 residues. CDR3: CASSYSASSSLHF. The CDR3 nucleotides are TGTGCCAGCAGTTACTCAGCGAGTTCATCCCTCCACTTT.

The genes are TRBV15 and TRBJ2-2; D might be TRBD1 (6 bases). Trimming removed 0 bases at V and 0 bases at J, with 14 bases between. CDR1 is LNHNV, CDR2 YYDKDF, per germline (reference sequence). The CDR3 has 18 amino acids. The CDR3 DNA reads TGTGCCACCAGCAGAGAAGTAGGGGGTTGGTCGAACACCGGGGAGCTGTTTTTT. This codes for CATSREVGGWSNTGELFF. Drawing the rest from reference TRBV15 and TRBJ2-2, the complete variable domain is DAMVIQNPRYQVTQFGKPVTLSCSQTLNHNVMYWYQQKSSQAPKLLFHYYDKDFNNEADTPDNFQSRRPNTSFCFLDIRSPGLGDTAMYLCATSREVGGWSNTGELFFGEGSRLTVL.